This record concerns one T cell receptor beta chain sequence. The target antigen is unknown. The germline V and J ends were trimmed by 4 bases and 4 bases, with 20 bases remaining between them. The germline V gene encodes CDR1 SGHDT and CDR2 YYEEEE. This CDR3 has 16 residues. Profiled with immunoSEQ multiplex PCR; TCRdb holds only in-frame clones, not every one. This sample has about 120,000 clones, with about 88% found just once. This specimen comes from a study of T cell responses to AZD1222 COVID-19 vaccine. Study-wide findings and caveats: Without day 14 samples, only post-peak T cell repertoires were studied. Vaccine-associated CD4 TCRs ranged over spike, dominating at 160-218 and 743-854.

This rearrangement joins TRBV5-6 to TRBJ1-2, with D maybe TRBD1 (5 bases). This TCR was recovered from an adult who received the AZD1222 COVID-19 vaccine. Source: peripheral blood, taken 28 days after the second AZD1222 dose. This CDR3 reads CASSLWGTDRSYGYTF. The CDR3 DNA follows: TGTGCCAGCAGCCTATGGGGCACGGACCGATCCTATGGCTACACCTTC.